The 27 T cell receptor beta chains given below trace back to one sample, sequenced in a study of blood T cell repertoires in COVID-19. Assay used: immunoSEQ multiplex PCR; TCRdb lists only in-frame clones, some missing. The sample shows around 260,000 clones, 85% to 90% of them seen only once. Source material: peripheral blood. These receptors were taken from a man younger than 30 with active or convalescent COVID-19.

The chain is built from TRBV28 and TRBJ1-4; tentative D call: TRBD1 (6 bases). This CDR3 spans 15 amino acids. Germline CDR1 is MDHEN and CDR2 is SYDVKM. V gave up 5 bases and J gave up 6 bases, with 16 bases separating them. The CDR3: CASSRGGGLDEKLFF. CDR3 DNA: TGTGCCAGCAGTCGAGGCGGGGGGCTTGATGAAAAACTGTTTTTT.

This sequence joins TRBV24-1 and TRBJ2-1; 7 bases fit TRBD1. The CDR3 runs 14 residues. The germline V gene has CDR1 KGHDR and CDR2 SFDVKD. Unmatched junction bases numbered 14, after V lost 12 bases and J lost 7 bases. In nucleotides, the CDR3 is TGTGCCGTCGAAACAGGGGAAAAATGGAATGAGCAGTTCTTC. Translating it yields CAVETGEKWNEQFF.

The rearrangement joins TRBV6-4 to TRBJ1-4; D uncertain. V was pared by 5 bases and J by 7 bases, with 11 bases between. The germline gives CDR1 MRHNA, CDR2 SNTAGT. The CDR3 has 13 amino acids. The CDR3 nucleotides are TGTGCCAGCAGTCAGACCGAGGGTGAAAAACTGTTTTTT. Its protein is CASSQTEGEKLFF.

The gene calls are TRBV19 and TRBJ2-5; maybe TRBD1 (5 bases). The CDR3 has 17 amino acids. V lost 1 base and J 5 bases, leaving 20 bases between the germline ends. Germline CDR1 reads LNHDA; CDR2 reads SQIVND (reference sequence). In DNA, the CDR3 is TGTGCCAGTAGTATAGTCGCCAGGGCTAAATTCGGCGAGACCCAGTACTTC. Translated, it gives CASSIVARAKFGETQYF.

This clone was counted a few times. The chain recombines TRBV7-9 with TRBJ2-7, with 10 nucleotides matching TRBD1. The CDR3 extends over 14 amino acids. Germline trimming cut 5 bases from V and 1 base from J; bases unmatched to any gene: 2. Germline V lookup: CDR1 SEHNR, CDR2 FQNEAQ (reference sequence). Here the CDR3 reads CASSGQGVSYEQYF. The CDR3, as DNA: TGTGCCAGCAGCGGACAGGGGGTGTCCTACGAGCAGTACTTC.

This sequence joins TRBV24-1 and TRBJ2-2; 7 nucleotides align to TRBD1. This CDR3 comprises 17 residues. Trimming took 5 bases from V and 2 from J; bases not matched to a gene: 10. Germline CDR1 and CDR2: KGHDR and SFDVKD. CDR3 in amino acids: CATSGWDGTENTGELFF. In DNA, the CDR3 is TGTGCCACCAGTGGGTGGGACGGGACAGAAAACACCGGGGAGCTGTTTTTT.

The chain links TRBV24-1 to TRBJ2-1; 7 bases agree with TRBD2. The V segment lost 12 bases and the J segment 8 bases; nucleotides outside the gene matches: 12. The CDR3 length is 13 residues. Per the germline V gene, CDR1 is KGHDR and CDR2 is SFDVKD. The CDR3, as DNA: TGTGCCGCCGGGAGGCAGGGAACGGATGAGCAGTTCTTC. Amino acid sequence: CAAGRQGTDEQFF.

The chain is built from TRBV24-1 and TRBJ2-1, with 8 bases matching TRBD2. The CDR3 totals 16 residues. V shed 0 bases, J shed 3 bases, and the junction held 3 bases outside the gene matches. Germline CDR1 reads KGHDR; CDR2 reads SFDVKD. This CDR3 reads CATSDLGRGGYNEQFF. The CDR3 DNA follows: TGTGCCACCAGTGATTTGGGTCGGGGGGGCTACAATGAGCAGTTCTTC.

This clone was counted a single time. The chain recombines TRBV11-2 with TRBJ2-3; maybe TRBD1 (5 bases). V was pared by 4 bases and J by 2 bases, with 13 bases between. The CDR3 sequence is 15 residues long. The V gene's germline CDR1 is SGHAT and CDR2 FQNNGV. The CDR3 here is CASSSWQGSTDTQYF. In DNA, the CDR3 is TGTGCCAGCAGCTCTTGGCAGGGTTCCACAGATACGCAGTATTTT.

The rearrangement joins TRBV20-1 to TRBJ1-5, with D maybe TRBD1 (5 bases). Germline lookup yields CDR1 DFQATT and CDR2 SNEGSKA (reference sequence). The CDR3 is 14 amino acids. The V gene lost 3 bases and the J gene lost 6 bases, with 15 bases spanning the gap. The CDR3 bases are TGCAGTGCTAGTCAGGGCATATACGCTCAGCCCCAGCATTTT. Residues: CSASQGIYAQPQHF.

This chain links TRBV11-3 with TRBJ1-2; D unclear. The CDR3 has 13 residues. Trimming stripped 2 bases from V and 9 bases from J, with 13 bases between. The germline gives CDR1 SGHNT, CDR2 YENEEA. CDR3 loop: CASSLSGQVSYTF. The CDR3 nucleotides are TGTGCCAGCAGCTTATCAGGCCAAGTTAGCTACACCTTC.

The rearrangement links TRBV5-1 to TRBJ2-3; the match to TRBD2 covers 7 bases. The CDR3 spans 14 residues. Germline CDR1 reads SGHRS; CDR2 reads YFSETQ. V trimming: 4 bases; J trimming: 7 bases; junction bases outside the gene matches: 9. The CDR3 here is CASSPTGGGNTQYF. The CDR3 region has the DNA TGCGCCAGCAGCCCGACGGGGGGTGGAAATACGCAGTATTTT.

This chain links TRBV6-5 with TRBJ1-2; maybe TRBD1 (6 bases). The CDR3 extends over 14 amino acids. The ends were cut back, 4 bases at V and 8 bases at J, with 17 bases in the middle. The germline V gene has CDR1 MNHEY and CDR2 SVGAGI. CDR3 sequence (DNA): TGTGCCAGCAGTTTCCGACAGGTCGAGGACGGCTACACCTTC. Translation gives CASSFRQVEDGYTF.

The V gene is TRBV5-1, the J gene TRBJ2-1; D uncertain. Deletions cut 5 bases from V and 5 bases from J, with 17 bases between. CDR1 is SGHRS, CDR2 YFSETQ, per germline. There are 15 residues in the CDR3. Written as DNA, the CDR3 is TGCGCCAGCAGTCAAGGTACAGTACCTCACAATGAGCAGTTCTTC. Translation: CASSQGTVPHNEQFF.

The CDR3 loop is CSFWTGGEKLFF. The CDR3, as DNA: TGCAGCTTCTGGACAGGGGGTGAAAAACTGTTTTTT. The chain carries TRBV29-1 and TRBJ1-4; 10 nucleotides agree with TRBD1. Germline CDR1 SQVTM, CDR2 ANQGSEA. V shed 8 bases, J shed 7 bases, and the junction held 4 bases outside the gene matches. The CDR3 loop spans 12 amino acids.

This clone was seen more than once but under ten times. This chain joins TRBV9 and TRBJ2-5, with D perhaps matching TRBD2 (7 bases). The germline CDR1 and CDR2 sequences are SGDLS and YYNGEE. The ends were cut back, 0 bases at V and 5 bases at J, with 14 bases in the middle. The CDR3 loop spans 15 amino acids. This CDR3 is CASSVGDNGGETQYF. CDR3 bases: TGTGCCAGCAGCGTAGGGGACAACGGGGGGGAGACCCAGTACTTC.

CDR3 amino acids: CASSRQGAEGYTF. CDR3 bases: TGTGCCAGCAGCCGACAGGGGGCAGAGGGCTACACCTTC. V is TRBV3-1 (or the pseudogene TRBV3-2) and J is TRBJ1-2; 10 bases agree with TRBD1. The CDR3 length is 13 residues. Germline V gene data show CDR1 as LGHDT and CDR2 as YNNKEL (reference sequence). V shed 4 bases and J 8 bases; nucleotides not matched to a gene: 4.

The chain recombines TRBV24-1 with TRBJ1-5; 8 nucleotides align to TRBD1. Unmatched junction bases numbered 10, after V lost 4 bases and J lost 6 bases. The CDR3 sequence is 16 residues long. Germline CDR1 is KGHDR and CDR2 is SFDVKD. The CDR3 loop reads CATSDSRTGPRQPQHF. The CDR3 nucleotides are TGTGCCACCAGTGACAGTCGGACAGGGCCTCGTCAGCCCCAGCATTTT.

The CDR3: CASGLGGLEQYF. The DNA for the CDR3 is TGTGCCAGCGGACTTGGAGGGCTCGAGCAGTACTTC. The chain recombines TRBV7-8 with TRBJ2-7; D might be TRBD2 (6 bases). Per the germline V gene, CDR1 is SGHVS and CDR2 is FQNEAQ. Trimming took off 8 bases at V and 6 bases at J, with 14 bases between the two ends. The CDR3 runs 12 residues.

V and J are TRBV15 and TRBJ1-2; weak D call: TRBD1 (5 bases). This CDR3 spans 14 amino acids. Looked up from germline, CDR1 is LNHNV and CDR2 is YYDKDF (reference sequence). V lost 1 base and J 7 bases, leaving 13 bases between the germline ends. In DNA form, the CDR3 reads TGTGCCACCAGCAGAGTAAGGAGGGGAAGTGGCTACACCTTC. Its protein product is CATSRVRRGSGYTF.

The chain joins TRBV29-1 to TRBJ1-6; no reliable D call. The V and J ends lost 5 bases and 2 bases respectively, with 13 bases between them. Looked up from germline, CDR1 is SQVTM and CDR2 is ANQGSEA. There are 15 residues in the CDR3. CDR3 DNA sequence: TGCAGCGTTTCCCAAAGCGGAACCTATAATTCACCCCTCCACTTT. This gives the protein CSVSQSGTYNSPLHF.

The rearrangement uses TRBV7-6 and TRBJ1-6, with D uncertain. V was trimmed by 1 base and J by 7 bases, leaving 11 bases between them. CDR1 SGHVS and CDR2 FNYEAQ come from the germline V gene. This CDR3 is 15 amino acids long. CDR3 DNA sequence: TGTGCCAGCAGCTTAGTAGCATCCGTCAATTCACCCCTCCACTTT. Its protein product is CASSLVASVNSPLHF.

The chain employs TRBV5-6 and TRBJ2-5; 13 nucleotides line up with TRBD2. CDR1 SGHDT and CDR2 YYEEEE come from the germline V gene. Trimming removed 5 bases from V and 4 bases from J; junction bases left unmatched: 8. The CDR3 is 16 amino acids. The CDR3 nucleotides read TGTGCCAGCAGAGACAGGACTAGCGGGAGTGTAGAGACCCAGTACTTC. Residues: CASRDRTSGSVETQYF. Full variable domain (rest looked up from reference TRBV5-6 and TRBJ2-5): DAGVTQSPTHLIKTRGQQVTLRCSPKSGHDTVSWYQQALGQGPQFIFQYYEEEERQRGNFPDRFSGHQFPNYSSELNVNALLLGDSALYLCASRDRTSGSVETQYFGPGTRLLVL.

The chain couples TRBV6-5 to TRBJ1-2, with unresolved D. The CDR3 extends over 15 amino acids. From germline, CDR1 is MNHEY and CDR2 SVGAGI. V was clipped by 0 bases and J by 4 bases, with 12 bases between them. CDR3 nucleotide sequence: TGTGCCAGCAGTTACTCCCCGCCCGGGTTCTATGGCTACACCTTC. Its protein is CASSYSPPGFYGYTF.

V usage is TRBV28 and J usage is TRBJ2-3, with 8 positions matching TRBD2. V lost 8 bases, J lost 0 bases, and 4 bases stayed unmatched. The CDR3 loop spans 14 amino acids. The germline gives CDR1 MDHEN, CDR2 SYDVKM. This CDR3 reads CASRGGSSTDTQYF. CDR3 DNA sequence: TGTGCCAGCCGGGGGGGATCTAGCACAGATACGCAGTATTTT.

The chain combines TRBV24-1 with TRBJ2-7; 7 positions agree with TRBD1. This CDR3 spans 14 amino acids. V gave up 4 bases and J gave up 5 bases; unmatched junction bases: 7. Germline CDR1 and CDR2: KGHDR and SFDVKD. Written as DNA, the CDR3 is TGTGCCACCAGTGACTCGGACAGGTTCCACGAGCAGTACTTC. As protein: CATSDSDRFHEQYF.

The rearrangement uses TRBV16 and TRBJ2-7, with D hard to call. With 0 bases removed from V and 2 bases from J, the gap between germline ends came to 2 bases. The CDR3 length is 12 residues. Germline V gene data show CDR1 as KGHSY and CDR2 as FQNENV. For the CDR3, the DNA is TGTGCCAGCAGCCAATCCGCCTACGAGCAGTACTTC. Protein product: CASSQSAYEQYF. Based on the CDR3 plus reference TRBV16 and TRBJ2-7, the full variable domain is GEEVAQTPKHLVRGEGQKAKLYCAPIKGHSYVFWYQQVLKNEFKFLISFQNENVFDETGMPKERFSAKCLPNSPCSLEIQATKLEDSAVYFCASSQSAYEQYFGPGTRLTVT.